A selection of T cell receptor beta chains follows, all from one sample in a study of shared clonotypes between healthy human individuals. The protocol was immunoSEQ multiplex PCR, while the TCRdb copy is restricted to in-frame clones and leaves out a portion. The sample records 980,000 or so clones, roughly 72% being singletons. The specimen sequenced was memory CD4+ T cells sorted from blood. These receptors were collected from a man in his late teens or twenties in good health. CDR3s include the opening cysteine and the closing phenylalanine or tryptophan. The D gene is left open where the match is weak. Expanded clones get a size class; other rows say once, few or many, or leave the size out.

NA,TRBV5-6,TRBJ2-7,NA,TGTGCCAGCAGCTTGTTTTCGGCTTACGAGCAGTACTTC,CASSLFSAYEQYF
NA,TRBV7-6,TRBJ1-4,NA,TGTGCCAGCAGCTTAGGGGGAGGCCGAACTAATGAAAAACTGTTTTTT,CASSLGGGRTNEKLFF
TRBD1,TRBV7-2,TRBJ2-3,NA,TGTGCCAGCAGCTTAGGTCCGGGACAGGGGACAGATACGCAGTATTTT,CASSLGPGQGTDTQYF
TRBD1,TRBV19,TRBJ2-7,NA,TGTGCCAGTAGCGACAGGGACGAGCAGTACTTC,CASSDRDEQYF
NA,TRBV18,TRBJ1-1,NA,TGTGCCAGCTCACCAAACAGAGCGAACACTGAAGCTTTCTTT,CASSPNRANTEAFF
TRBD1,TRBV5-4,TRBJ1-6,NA,TGTGCCAGCAGCGACCGACAGGGTTTCGGTTCACCCCTCCACTTT,CASSDRQGFGSPLHF
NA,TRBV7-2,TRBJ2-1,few,TGTGCCAGCAGCTTAGTTCGCTCCAATGAGCAGTTCTTC,CASSLVRSNEQFF
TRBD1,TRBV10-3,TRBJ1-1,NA,TGTGCCATCCTATACCGACAGGGTTTAGCTGAAGCTTTCTTT,CAILYRQGLAEAFF
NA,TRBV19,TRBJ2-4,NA,TGTGCCAGTAGTAGAGGTAGGGGCCTTCAGTACTTC,CASSRGRGLQYF
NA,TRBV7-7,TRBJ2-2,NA,TGTGCTAGCAGCTTTCAAATAGGCACCGGGGAGCTGTTTTTT,CASSFQIGTGELFF
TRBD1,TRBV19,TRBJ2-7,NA,TGTGCCAGACGGGACAGGGACTACGAGCAGTACTTC,CARRDRDYEQYF
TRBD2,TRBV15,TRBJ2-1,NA,TGTGCCACCAGCAGAGAGACTAGCGGGATCAGTGAGCAGTTCTTC,CATSRETSGISEQFF
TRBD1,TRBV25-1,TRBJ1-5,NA,TGTGCCAGCAGTGACAATCGACAGGGGAATCAGCCCCAGCATTTT,CASSDNRQGNQPQHF
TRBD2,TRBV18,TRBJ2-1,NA,TGTGCCAGCTCACAAGGCAGCGGGGCATACAATGAGCAGTTCTTC,CASSQGSGAYNEQFF
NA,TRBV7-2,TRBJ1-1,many,TGTGCCAGCAGCCCTAGGGGGGGGTCGCGGAACACTGAAGCTTTCTTT,CASSPRGGSRNTEAFF
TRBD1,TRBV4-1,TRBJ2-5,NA,TGCGCCAGCAGCCGCTTTGCGACAGGGGTCCAAGAGACCCAGTACTTC,CASSRFATGVQETQYF
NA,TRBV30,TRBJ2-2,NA,TGTGCCTGGAAAGGGACCCCGAACACCGGGGAGCTGTTTTTT,CAWKGTPNTGELFF
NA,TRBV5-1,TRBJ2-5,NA,TGCGCCAGCAGGGGTAACCTGGCGGGGGAGACCCAGTACTTC,CASRGNLAGETQYF
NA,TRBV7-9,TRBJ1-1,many,TGTGCCAGCACCCCCAAAACTGAAGCTTTCTTT,CASTPKTEAFF
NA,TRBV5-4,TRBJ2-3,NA,TGTGCCAGCAGCTTGGGTGGGATTGATACAGATACGCAGTATTTT,CASSLGGIDTDTQYF
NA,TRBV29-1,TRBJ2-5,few,TGCAGCGTTGACAGATCTGGGGAGACCCAGTACTTC,CSVDRSGETQYF